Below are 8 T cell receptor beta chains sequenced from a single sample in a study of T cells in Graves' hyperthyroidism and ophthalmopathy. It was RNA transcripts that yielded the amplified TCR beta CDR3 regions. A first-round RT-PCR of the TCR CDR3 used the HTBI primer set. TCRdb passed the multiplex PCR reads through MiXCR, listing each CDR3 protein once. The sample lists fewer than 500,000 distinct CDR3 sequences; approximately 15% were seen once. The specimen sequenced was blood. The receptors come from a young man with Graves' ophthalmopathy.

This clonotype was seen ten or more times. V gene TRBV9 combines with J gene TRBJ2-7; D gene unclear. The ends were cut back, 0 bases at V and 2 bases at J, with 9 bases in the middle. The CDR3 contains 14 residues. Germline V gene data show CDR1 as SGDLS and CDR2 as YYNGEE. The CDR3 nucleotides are TGTGCCAGCAGCGTAGATGACGGCACCTACGAGCAGTACTTC. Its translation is CASSVDDGTYEQYF.

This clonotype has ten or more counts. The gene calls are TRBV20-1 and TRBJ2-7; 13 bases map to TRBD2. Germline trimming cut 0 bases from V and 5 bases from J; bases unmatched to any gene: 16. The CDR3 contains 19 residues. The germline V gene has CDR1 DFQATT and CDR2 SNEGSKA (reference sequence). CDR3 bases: TGCAGTGCTAGAGATTCTTGGACTAGCGGGAGACCCCGGGGGGACGAGCAGTACTTC. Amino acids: CSARDSWTSGRPRGDEQYF.

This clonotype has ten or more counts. The CDR3 bases are TGTGCCAGCAGTCCGGGACAGCAAAAAGAGACCCAGTACTTC. As protein: CASSPGQQKETQYF. The V and J genes are TRBV7-2 and TRBJ2-5; TRBD1 agrees at 7 bases. J lost 3 bases, V lost 6 bases, and 7 bases had no gene match. The CDR3 has 14 residues. Germline CDR1 reads SGHTA; CDR2 reads FQGNSA.

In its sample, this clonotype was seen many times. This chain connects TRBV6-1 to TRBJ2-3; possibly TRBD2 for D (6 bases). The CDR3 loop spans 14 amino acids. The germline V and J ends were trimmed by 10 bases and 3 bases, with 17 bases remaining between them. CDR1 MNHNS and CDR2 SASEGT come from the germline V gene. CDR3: CATSPEGMTDTQYF. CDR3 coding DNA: TGTGCCACTTCGCCGGAGGGGATGACAGATACGCAGTATTTT.

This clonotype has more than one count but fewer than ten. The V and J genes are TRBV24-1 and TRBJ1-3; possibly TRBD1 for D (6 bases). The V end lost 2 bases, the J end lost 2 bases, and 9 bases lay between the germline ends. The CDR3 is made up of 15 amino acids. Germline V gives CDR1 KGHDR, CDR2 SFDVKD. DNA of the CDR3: TGTGCCACCAGTGATTCACAGGGTGCTGGAAACACCATATATTTT. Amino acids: CATSDSQGAGNTIYF.

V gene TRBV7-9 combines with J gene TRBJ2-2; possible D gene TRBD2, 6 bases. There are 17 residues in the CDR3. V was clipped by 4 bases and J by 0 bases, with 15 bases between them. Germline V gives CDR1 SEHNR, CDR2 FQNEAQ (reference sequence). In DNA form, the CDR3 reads TGTGCCAGCAGCTCCCCGGGTGGAGGGCCGAACACCGGGGAGCTGTTTTTT. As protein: CASSSPGGGPNTGELFF. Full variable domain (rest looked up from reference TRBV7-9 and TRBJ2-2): DTGVSQNPRHKITKRGQNVTFRCDPISEHNRLYWYRQTLGQGPEFLTYFQNEAQLEKSRLLSDRFSAERPKGSFSTLEIQRTEQGDSAMYLCASSSPGGGPNTGELFFGEGSRLTVL.

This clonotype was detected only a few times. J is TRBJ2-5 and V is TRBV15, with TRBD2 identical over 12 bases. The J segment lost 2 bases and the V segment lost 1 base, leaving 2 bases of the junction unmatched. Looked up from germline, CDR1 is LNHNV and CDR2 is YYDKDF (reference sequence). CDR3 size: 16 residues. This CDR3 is CATSRGGLAGQETQYF. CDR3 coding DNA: TGTGCCACCAGCAGAGGAGGACTAGCGGGACAAGAGACCCAGTACTTC.

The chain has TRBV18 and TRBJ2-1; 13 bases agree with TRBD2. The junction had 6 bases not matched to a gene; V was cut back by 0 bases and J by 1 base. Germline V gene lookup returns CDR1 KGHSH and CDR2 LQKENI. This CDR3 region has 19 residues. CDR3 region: CASSPPRLAGGLSYNEQFF. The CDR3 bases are TGTGCCAGCTCACCACCGAGACTAGCGGGAGGATTATCCTACAATGAGCAGTTCTTC.